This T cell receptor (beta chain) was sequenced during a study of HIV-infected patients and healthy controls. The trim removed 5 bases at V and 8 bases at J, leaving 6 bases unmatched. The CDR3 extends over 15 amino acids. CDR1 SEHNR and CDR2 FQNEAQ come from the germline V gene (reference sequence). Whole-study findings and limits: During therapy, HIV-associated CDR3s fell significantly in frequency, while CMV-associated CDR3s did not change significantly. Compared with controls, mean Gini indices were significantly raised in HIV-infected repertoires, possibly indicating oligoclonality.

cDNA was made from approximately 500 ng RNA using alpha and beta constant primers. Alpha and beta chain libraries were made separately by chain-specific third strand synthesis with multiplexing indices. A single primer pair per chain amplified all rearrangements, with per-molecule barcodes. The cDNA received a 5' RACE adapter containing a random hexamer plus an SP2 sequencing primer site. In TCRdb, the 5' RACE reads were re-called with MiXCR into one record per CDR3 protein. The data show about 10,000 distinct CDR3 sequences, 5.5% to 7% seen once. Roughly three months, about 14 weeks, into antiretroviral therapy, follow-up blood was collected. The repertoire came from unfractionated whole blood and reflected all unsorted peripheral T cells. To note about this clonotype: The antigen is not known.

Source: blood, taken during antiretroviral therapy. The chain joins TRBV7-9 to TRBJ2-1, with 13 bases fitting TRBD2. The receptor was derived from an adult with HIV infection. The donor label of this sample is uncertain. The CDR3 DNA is TGTGCCAGCAGCGTCGGACTAGCGGGGGTCTATGAGCAGTTCTTC. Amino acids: CASSVGLAGVYEQFF.